This T cell receptor beta chain derives from a study of blood T cells in healthy people across ages. This CDR3 region has 14 residues. Germline CDR1 is MNHNY and CDR2 is SVGAGI (reference sequence). This clonotype turned up a few times. A second roughly 6 to 11 cycle PCR used barcoded and J-beta primers. TCRdb re-called the 5' RACE reads with MiXCR, one entry per CDR3 protein. The table shows about 830,000 distinct CDR3 sequences, with less than 80% occurring only once. This receptor was identified in a man in his thirties or forties in good health. The sample comprised blood. The V gene is TRBV6-6, the J gene TRBJ2-4; 13 positions match TRBD2. The DNA end favors TRBJ2-7, so the J call may be wrong. The CDR3 DNA sequence: TGTGCCAGCAGGGGACTAGCGGGACCCTCCGAGCAGTACTTC. Translating gives CASRGLAGPSEQYF.